This T cell receptor beta chain was found in a study of graft-versus-host responses after intestinal transplantation. Study overall: Uniformly, recipients were administered anti-thymocyte globulin induction with subsequent tacrolimus and steroids for roughly three years. Study-wide points: Analysis identified GvH clones in recipient marrow, with some appearing first in ileum or blood.

Sequencing was performed with immunoSEQ multiplex PCR; in TCRdb, only in-frame clones are kept and a portion is missing. In the table there are about 25,000 clones, 90% to 95% of which are singletons. Remarks on this clone: The antigen remains undetermined.

CDR1 and CDR2 (germline): MNHEY, SMNVEV (reference sequence). CDR3 length: 16 amino acids. The V and J ends lost 0 bases and 7 bases, in that order; junction bases with no gene match: 9. The rearrangement uses TRBV27 and TRBJ2-1, with TRBD1 matching 7 bases. Sequencing was performed on PBMCs, taken 18 days after transplant. The TCR comes from a human patient who received an intestinal transplant, so some T cells may come from the graft donor. The CDR3, as DNA: TGTGCCAGCAGTTTATCTCTCTCCGTGACAGGGAATGAGCAGTTCTTC. This encodes CASSLSLSVTGNEQFF.